The entry below describes one T cell receptor (beta chain). Its binding antigen is unknown. Per-base quality was not reported, and no clone a single base away is much larger than it. This entry belongs to a study of blood T cell repertoires in COVID-19 (dated by TCRdb to the early 2020s). Context from the whole study: Samples from collaborators originated in the United States, Italy and Spain and spanned both the acute and convalescent phases of COVID-19. The prospective study material was composed of cDNA or gDNA derived from T cells, B-cell-depleted T cells, or PBMCs. Deeply sampled blood TCRbeta repertoires from subjects exposed to, actively infected with, or recovered from COVID-19 were included in the dataset. The repertoires were released in a freely available public database meant as a resource for research on the immune response to SARS-CoV-2. Samples were obtained from the ongoing ImmuneRACE study (first 160 participants) and from roughly 1,300 subjects provided by 6 global collaborators. Sample metadata almost always included a de-identified subject ID, COVID-19 status, age in years and sex. Where available, HLA class I and class II types were taken from metadata supplied by the sample provider and were not determined by assay-based typing.

Here is what the overall study found, with its caveats: The quantity of clinical and demographic metadata differed by source and by participant and was supplied without curation.

According to the germline V gene, CDR1 reads MDHEN and CDR2 reads SYDVKM. The junction shows trimming of 3 bases on V and 9 bases on J, and the gene matches do not reach 11 bases of it. From its cysteine to its phenylalanine, the CDR3 spans 15 amino acids. Left in the record is the CDR3 DNA by itself, 45 bases read in frame from the first base. Participants in the prospective study were aged about 18 to 95 years, lived in about two dozen United States geographic areas, and enrolled through a virtual design. To assign participants to cohorts, the prospective study relied on clinical history that participants themselves reported in a screening survey and a study questionnaire. A participant counted as exposed if, within 2 weeks of entering the study, that participant had been in contact with someone who had a PCR-confirmed or clinician-diagnosed COVID-19 case. Mobile phlebotomists in the prospective study collected whole blood, serum and a nasopharyngeal or oropharyngeal swab from every participant. Prospective study participants could optionally give additional blood draws and questionnaires over an approximately two-month period. Blood samples from the prospective study were shipped frozen or at room temperature prior to DNA extraction.

TCRbeta CDR3 regions were amplified from genomic DNA by means of the immunoSEQ Assay, a bias-controlled multiplex PCR. As for how the authors treated the data: Within the assay, amplification of reference gene primers was used to estimate how many nucleated cells each sample contained. Sequence reads were collapsed and filtered to measure the absolute abundance of every unique TCRbeta CDR3 rearrangement. For each sample, productive Simpson clonality was calculated as the square root of Simpson's diversity index over productive rearrangements. In TCRdb, the immuneACCESS table is reduced to in-frame sequences with V and J assigned. These tables do not hold every clone; where another copy was compared, an unresolved V gene accounts for under half, and the others remain unexplained. V, J and clone size reflect that table, while D and trimming were determined from the DNA. Within this sample are 300,000 to 350,000 clones, with 85% to 90% of them counted one time only. The top ten hold over 0.9% of the sample.

Sequencing input: PBMCs or T cells enriched from blood (not recorded which). Rearrangement joined TRBV28 to TRBJ2-1; 7 central bases correspond to TRBD2. The source is a woman aged 30 to 39 who had been exposed to COVID-19. The CDR3 in this case is CASSFGGESRGEQFF. In nucleotide form, the sequence is TGTGCCAGCAGTTTTGGGGGGGAGAGTAGAGGTGAGCAGTTCTTC.